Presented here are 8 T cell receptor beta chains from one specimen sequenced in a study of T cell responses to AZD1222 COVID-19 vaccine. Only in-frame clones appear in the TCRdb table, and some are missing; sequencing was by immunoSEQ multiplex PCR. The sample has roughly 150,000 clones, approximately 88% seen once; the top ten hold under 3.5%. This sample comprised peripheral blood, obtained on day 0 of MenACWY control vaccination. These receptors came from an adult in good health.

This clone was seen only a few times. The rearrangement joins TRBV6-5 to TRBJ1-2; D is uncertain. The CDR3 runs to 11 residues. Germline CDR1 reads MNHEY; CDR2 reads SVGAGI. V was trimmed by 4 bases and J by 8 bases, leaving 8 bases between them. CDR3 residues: CASSSYLGYTF. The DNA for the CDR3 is TGTGCCAGCAGTTCCTACCTGGGCTACACCTTC.

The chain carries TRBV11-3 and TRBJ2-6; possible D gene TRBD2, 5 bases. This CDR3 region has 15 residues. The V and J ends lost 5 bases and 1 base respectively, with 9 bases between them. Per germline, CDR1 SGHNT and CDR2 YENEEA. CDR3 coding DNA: TGTGCCAGCAGCCCATGGGAGTCTGGGGCCAACGTCCTGACTTTC. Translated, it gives CASSPWESGANVLTF.

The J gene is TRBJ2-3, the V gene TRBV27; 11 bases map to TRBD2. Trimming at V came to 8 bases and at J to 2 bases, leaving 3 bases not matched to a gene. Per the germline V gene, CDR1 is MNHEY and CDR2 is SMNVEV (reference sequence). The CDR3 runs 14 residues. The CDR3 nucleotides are TGTGCCAGCGTAGCGGGGGGGGCCACAGATACGCAGTATTTT. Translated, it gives CASVAGGATDTQYF.

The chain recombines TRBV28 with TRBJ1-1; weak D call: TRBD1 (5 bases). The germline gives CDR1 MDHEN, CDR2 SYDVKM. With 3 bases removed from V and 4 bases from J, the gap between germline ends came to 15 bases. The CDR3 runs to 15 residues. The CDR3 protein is CASSFQRGGGTEAFF. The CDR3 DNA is TGTGCCAGCAGTTTCCAGAGGGGAGGCGGCACTGAAGCTTTCTTT.

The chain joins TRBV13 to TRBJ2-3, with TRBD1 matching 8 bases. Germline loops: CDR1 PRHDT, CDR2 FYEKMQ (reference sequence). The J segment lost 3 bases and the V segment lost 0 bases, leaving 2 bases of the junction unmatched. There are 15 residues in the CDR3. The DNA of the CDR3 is TGTGCCAGCAGCTTAGGCCGGACAGGGACAGATACGCAGTATTTT. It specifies CASSLGRTGTDTQYF.

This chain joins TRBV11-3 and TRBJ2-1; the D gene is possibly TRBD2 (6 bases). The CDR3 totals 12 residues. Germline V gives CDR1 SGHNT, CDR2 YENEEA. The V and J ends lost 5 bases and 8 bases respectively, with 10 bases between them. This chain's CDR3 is CASSKRRDEQFF. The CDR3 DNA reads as TGTGCCAGCAGCAAACGGAGGGATGAGCAGTTCTTC.

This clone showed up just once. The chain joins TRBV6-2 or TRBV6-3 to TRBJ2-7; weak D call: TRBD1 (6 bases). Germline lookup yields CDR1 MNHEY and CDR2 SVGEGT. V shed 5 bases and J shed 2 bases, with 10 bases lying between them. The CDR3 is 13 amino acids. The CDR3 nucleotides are TGTGCCAGCAGTGGGGGCATCCCCTACGAGCAGTACTTC. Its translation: CASSGGIPYEQYF.

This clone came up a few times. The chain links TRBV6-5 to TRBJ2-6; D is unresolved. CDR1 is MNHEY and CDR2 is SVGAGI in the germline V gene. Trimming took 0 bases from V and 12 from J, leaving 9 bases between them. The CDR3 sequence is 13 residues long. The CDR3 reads CASSYSNPGVLTF. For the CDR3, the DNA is TGTGCCAGCAGTTACTCGAACCCGGGCGTCCTGACTTTC.